This T cell receptor (beta chain) derives from a study of tumor and adjacent non-tumor tissue in lung cancer. Study overall: There were about 12 adenocarcinoma, a couple of squamous cell carcinoma and 1 small cell lung cancer cases. Millions of productive TCRbeta reads were obtained per sample on average. Study conclusions and caveats: Patients with more diverse tumor TCRs had worse survival. Significantly higher TCR diversity was found in tumor than normal lung.

Trimming stripped 5 bases from V and 2 bases from J, with 9 bases between. Germline V gene data show CDR1 as SEHNR and CDR2 as FQNEAQ (reference sequence). This CDR3 contains 13 residues. This clonotype was picked up a small number of times. Its cognate antigen is unknown. No cell sorting was done before RNA was extracted from the tissue. This non-tumor lung sample came from over 3 cm beyond the tumor edge. A modified ARM-PCR protocol with three rounds of nested PCR amplified TCRbeta. MiXCR, run by TCRdb on the multiplex PCR reads, gives a single entry per CDR3 protein. The sample holds over 100,000 distinct CDR3 sequences; about 61% are singletons and the top ten take around 19%.

The TCR was taken from a man aged 60 to 69 with non-small cell lung cancer. The sequencing sample was made of distant non-tumor lung tissue. The chain uses TRBV7-9 and TRBJ1-2; a weak D match, TRBD1 (5 bases). For the CDR3, the DNA is TGTGCCAGCAGCCCCCAGGGAAACTATGGCTACACCTTC. Translation gives CASSPQGNYGYTF.